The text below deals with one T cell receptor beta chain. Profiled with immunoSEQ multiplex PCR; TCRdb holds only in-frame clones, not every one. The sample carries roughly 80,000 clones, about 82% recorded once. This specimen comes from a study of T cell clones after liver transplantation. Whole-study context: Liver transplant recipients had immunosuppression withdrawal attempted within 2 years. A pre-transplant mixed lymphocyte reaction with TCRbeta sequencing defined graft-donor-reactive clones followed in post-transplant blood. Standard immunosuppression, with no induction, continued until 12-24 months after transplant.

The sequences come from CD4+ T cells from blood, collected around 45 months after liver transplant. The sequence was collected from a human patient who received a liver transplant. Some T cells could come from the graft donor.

This CDR3 is CASSFQGAGTEAFF. The CDR3 DNA reads TGTGCCAGCAGCTTTCAGGGGGCGGGTACTGAAGCTTTCTTT. The V and J genes are TRBV7-2 and TRBJ1-1; 8 bases are shared with TRBD1. After removal of 3 bases from V and 5 bases from J, the junction contained 5 bases not matched to a gene. Germline V gene lookup returns CDR1 SGHTA and CDR2 FQGNSA. The CDR3 sequence is 14 residues long.